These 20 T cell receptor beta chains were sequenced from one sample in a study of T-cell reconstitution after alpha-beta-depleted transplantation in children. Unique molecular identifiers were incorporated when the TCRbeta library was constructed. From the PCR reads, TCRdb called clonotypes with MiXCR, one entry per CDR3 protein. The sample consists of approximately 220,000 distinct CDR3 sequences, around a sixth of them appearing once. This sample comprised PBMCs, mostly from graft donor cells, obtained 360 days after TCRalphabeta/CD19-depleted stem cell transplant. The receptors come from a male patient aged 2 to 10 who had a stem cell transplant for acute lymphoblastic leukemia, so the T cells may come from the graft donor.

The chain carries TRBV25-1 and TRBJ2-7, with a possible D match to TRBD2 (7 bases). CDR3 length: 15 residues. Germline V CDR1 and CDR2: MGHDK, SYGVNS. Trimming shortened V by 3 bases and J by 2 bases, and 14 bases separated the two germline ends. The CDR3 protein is CASSDDGGLPYEQYF. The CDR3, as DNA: TGTGCCAGCAGTGACGACGGGGGGCTCCCCTACGAGCAGTACTTC.

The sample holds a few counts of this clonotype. The CDR3 sequence: CASSFSESGGPGNQPQHF. In DNA, the CDR3 is TGTGCCAGCAGTTTCTCCGAGTCGGGGGGGCCGGGCAATCAGCCCCAGCATTTT. The chain has TRBV12-3 or TRBV12-4 and TRBJ1-5, with D maybe TRBD1 (6 bases). Trimming left V 3 bases short and J 2 bases short, with 20 bases between. The CDR3 has 18 amino acids.

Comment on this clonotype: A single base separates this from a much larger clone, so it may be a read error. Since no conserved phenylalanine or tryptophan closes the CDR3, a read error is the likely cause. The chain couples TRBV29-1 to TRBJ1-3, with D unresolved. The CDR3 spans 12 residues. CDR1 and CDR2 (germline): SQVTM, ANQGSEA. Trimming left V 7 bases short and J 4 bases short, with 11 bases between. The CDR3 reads CSAILAGNTIYC. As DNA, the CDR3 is TGCAGCGCTATTCTAGCCGGAAACACCATATATTGT.

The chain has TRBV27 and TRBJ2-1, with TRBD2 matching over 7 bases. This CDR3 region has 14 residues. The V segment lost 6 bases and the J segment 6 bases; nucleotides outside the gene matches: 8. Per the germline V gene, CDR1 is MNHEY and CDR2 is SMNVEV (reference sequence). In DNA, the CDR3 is TGTGCCAGCAGACGGAGACTAGCTGTCAATGAGCAGTTCTTC. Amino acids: CASRRRLAVNEQFF.

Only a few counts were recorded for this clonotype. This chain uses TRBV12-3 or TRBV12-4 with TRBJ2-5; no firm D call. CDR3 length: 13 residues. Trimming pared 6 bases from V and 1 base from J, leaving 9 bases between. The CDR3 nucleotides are TGTGCCAGCAGCCCTAGGGCCCAAGAGACCCAGTACTTC. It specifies CASSPRAQETQYF.

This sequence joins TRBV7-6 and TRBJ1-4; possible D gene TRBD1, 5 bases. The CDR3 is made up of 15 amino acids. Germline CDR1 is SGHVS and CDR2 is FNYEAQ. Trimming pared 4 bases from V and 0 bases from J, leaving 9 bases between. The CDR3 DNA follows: TGTGCCAGCAGCTCCACAGGAACAACTAATGAAAAACTGTTTTTT. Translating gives CASSSTGTTNEKLFF.

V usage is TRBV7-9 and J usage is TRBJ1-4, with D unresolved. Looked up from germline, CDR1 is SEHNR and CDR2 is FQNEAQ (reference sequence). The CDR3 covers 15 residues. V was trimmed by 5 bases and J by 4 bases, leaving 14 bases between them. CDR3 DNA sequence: TGTGCCAGCAGCGGGCGGCCGGTCCGTAATGAAAAACTGTTTTTT. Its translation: CASSGRPVRNEKLFF.

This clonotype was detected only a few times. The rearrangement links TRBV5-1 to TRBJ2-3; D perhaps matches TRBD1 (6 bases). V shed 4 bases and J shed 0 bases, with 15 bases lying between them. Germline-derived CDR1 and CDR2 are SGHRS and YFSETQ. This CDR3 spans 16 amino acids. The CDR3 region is CASSPLTGPSTDTQYF. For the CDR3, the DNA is TGCGCCAGCAGCCCCCTCACAGGGCCCAGCACAGATACGCAGTATTTT.

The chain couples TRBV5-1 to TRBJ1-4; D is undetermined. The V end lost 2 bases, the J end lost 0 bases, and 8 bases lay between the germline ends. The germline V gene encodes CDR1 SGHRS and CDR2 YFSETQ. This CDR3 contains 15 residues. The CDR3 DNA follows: TGCGCCAGCAGCTTACGGGCAACAACTAATGAAAAACTGTTTTTT. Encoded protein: CASSLRATTNEKLFF.

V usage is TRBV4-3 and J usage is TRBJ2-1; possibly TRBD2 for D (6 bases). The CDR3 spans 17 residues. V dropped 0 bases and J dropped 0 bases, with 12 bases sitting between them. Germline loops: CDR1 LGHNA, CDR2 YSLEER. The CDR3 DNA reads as TGCGCCAGCAGCCAAGACGGAGGAGGGAGCTCCTACAATGAGCAGTTCTTC. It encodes CASSQDGGGSSYNEQFF.

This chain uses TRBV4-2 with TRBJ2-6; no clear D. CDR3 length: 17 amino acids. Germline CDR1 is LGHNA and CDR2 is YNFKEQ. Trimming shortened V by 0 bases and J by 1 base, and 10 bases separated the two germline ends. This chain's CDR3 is CASSQDLGTSGANVLTF. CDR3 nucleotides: TGTGCCAGCAGCCAAGATCTGGGTACGTCTGGGGCCAACGTCCTGACTTTC.

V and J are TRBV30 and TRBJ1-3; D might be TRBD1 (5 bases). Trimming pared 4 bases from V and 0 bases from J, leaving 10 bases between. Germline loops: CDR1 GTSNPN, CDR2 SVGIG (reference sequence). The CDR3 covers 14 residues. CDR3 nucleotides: TGTGCCTGGATCGGACACCTCTCTGGAAACACCATATATTTT. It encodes CAWIGHLSGNTIYF.

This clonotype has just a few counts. CDR3 nucleotides: TGCAGCGTAAGACAGGGGAACACTGAAGCTTTCTTT. Protein product: CSVRQGNTEAFF. The V call is TRBV29-1, the J call TRBJ1-1; 7 bases map to TRBD1. Trimming removed 6 bases from V and 1 base from J; junction bases left unmatched: 2. The CDR3 is made up of 12 amino acids. Germline CDR1 reads SQVTM; CDR2 reads ANQGSEA.

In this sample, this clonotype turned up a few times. CDR3 coding DNA: TGTGCCAGCACGGCGGCAGGGTTGACAGATACGCAGTATTTT. Translating gives CASTAAGLTDTQYF. The chain uses TRBV12-3 or TRBV12-4 and TRBJ2-3, with D maybe TRBD1 (5 bases). This CDR3 is 14 amino acids long. V lost 7 bases and J lost 3, with 14 bases in between.

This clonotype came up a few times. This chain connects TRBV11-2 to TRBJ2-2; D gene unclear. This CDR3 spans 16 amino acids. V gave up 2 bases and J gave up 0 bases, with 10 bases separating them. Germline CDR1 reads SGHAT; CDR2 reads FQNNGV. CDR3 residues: CASSLFWSSNTGELFF. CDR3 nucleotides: TGTGCCAGCAGCTTATTTTGGTCCTCGAACACCGGGGAGCTGTTTTTT.

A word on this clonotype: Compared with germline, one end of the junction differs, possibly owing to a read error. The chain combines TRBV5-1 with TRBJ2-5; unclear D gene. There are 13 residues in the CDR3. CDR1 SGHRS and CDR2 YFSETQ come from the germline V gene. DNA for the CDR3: TGCGCCAGCAGCTTGGGATCACAAGAGACCCAGCACTTC. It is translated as CASSLGSQETQHF.

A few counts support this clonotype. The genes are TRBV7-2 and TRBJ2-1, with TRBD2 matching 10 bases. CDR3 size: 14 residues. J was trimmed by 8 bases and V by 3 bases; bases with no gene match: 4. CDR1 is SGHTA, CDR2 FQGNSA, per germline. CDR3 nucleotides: TGTGCCAGCAGCTTTAGCGGGGGGCCTTATGAGCAGTTCTTC. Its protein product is CASSFSGGPYEQFF.

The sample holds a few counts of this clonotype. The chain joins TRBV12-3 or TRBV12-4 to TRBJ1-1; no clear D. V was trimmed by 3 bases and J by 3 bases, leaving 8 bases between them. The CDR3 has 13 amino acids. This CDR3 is CASSLGWDTEAFF. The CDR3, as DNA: TGTGCCAGCAGTTTGGGGTGGGACACTGAAGCTTTCTTT.

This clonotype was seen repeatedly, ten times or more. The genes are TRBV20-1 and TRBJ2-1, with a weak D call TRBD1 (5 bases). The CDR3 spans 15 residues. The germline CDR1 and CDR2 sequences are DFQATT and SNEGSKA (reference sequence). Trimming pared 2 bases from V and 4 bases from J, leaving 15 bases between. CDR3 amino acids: CSARSSRVPYNEQFF. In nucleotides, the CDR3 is TGCAGTGCTAGAAGTAGCAGGGTCCCGTACAATGAGCAGTTCTTC.

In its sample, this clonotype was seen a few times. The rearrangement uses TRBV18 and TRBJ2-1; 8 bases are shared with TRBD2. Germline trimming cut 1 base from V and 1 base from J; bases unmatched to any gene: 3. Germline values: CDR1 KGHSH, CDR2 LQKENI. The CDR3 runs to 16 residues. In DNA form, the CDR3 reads TGTGCCAGCTCACCACTCGGGGGGGCATCCTACAATGAGCAGTTCTTC. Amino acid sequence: CASSPLGGASYNEQFF.